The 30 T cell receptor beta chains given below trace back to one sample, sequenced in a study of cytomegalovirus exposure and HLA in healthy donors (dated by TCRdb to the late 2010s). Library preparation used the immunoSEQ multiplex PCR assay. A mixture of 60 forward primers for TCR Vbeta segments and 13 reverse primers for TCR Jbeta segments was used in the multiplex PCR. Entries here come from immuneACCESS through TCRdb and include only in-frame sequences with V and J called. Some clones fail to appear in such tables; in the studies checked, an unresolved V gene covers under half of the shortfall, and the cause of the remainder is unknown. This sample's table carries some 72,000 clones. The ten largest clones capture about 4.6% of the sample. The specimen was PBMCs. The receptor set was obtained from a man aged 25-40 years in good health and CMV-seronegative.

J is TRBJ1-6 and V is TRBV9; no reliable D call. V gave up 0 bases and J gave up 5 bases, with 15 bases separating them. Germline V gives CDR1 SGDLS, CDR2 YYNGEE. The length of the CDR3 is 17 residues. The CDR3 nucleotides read TGTGCCAGCAGCGTAGAAGAGGGAACGAGAAATAATTCACCCCTCCACTTT. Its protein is CASSVEEGTRNNSPLHF. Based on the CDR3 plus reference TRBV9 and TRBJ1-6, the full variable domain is DSGVTQTPKHLITATGQRVTLRCSPRSGDLSVYWYQQSLDQGLQFLIQYYNGEERAKGNILERFSAQQFPDLHSELNLSSLELGDSALYFCASSVEEGTRNNSPLHFGNGTRLTVT.

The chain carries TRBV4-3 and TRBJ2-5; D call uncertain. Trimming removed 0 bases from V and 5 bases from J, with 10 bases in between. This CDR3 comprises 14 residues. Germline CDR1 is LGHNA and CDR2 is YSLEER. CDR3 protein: CASSQDHDGETQYF. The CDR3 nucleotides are TGCGCCAGCAGCCAAGATCACGACGGGGAGACCCAGTACTTC.

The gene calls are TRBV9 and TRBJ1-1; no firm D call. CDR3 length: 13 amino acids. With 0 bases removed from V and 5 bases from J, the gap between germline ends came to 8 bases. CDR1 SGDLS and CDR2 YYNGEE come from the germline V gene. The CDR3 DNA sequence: TGTGCCAGCAGCGTAGGGGCACATACTGAAGCTTTCTTT. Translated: CASSVGAHTEAFF.

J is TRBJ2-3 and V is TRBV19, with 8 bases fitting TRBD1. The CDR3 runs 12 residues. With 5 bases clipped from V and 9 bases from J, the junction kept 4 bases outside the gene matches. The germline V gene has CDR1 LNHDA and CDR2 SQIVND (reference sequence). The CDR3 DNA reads TGTGCCAGTAGTGCACAGGGGGAGACGCAGTATTTT. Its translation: CASSAQGETQYF.

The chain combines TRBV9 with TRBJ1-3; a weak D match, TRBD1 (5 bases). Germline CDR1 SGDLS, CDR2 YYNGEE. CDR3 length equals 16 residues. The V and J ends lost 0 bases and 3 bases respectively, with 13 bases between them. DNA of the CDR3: TGTGCCAGCAGCGTAGAGCCTACGGGGGGTGGAAACACCATATATTTT. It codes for CASSVEPTGGGNTIYF.

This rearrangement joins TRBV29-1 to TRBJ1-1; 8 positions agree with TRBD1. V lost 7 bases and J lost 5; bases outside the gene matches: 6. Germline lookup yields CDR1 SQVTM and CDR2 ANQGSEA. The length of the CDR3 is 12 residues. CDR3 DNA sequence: TGCAGCGCTGGACAGGGCTGGACTGAAGCTTTCTTT. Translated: CSAGQGWTEAFF.

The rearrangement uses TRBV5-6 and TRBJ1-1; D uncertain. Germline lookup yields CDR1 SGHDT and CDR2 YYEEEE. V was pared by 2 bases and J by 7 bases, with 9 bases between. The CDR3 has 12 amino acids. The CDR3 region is CASSLAADEAFF. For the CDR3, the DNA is TGTGCCAGCAGCTTAGCGGCAGATGAAGCTTTCTTT.

CDR3 coding DNA: TGTGCCAGCAGCCTGGACAGGGACTATGGCTACACCTTC. Its protein product is CASSLDRDYGYTF. The V call is TRBV7-9, the J call TRBJ1-2; TRBD1 aligns across 8 bases. CDR1 is SEHNR and CDR2 is FQNEAQ in the germline V gene (reference sequence). V trimming: 5 bases; J trimming: 3 bases; junction bases outside the gene matches: 2. There are 13 residues in the CDR3.

The CDR3 reads CASDRGEDTEAFF. CDR3 DNA sequence: TGTGCCAGTGACAGGGGAGAGGACACTGAAGCTTTCTTT. The genes are TRBV6-6 and TRBJ1-1, with TRBD1 matching 8 bases. CDR3 length equals 13 residues. The V and J ends lost 9 bases and 3 bases, in that order; junction bases with no gene match: 6. Germline V gives CDR1 MNHNY, CDR2 SVGAGI (reference sequence).

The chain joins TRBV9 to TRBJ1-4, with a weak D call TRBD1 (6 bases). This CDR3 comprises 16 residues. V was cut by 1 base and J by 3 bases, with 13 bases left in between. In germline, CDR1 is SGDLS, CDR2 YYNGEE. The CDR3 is CASSVHGGLANEKLFF. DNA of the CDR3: TGTGCCAGCAGCGTACACGGGGGGCTGGCTAATGAAAAACTGTTTTTT.

The CDR3 sequence is CASTWDRVKETQYF. CDR3 bases: TGTGCCAGCACTTGGGACAGGGTAAAGGAGACCCAGTACTTC. The genes are TRBV2 and TRBJ2-5; TRBD1 matches 9 bases. The CDR3 is made up of 14 amino acids. CDR1 and CDR2 from the germline V gene are SNHLY and FYNNEI. Trimming took 7 bases from V and 5 from J; bases not matched to a gene: 8.

In nucleotides, the CDR3 is TGTGCCAGCAGCGTATTAGCCAGGGGGTTCACAGATACGCAGTATTTT. It codes for CASSVLARGFTDTQYF. V gene TRBV9 combines with J gene TRBJ2-3, with 7 bases that match TRBD1. The CDR3 extends over 16 amino acids. Germline CDR1 reads SGDLS; CDR2 reads YYNGEE. Trimming cost V 1 base and J 2 bases; bases outside gene matches: 7.

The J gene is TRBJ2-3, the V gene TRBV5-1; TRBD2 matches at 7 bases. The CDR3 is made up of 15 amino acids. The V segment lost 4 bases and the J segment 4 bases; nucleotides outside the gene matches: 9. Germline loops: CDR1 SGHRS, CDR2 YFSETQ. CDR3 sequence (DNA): TGCGCCAGCAGCGTAATGGGGGGGAGCGCAGATACGCAGTATTTT. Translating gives CASSVMGGSADTQYF.

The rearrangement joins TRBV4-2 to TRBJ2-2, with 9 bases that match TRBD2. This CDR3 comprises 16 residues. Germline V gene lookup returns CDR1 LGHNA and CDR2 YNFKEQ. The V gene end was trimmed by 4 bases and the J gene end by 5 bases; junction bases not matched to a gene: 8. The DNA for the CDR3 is TGTGCCAGCAGCCCTATAGCGGGGGCCCTGACCGGGGAGCTGTTTTTT. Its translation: CASSPIAGALTGELFF.

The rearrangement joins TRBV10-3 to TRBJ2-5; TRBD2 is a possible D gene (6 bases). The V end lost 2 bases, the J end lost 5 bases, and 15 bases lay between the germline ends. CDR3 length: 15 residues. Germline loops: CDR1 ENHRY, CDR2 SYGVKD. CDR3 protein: CAISERLATGETQYF. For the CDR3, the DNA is TGTGCCATCAGTGAGCGTCTAGCGACCGGGGAGACCCAGTACTTC.

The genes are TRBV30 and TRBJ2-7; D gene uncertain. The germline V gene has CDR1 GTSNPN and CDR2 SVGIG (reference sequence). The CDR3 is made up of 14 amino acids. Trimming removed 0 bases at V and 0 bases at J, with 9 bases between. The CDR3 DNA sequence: TGTGCCTGGAGTGTCGGCGGTAGCTCCTACGAGCAGTACTTC. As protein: CAWSVGGSSYEQYF.

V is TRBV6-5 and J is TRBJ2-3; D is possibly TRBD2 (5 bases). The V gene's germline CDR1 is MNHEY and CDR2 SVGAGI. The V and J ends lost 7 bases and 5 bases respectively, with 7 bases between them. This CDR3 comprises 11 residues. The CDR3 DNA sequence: TGTGCCAGCACCGGGGTAGATACGCAGTATTTT. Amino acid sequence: CASTGVDTQYF.

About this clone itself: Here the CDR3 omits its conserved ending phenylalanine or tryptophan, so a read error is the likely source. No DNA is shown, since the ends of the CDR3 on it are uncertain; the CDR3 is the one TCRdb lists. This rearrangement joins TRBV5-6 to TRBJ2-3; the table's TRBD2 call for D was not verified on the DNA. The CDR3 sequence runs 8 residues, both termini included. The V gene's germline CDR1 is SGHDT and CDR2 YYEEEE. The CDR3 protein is CASSFGRR.

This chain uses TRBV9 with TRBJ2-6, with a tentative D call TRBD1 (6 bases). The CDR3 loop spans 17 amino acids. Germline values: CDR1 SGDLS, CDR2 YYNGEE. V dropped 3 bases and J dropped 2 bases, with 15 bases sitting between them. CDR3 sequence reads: CASSGRSTGAGANVLTF. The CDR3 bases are TGTGCCAGCAGCGGCCGATCGACAGGAGCTGGGGCCAACGTCCTGACTTTC.

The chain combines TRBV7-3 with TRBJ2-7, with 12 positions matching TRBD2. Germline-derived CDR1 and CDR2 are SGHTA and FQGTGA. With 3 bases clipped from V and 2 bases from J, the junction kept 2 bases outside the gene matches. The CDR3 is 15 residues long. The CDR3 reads CASSFLAGGPYEQYF. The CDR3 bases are TGTGCCAGCAGCTTTCTAGCGGGAGGGCCCTACGAGCAGTACTTC.

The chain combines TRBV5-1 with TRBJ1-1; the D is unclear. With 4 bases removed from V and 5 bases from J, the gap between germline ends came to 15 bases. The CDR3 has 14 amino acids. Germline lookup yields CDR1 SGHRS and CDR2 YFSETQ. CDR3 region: CASSRRAPMTEAFF. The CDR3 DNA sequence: TGCGCCAGCAGCAGGCGGGCGCCTATGACTGAAGCTTTCTTT. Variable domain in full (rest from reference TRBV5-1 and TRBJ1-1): KAGVTQTPRYLIKTRGQQVTLSCSPISGHRSVSWYQQTPGQGLQFLFEYFSETQRNKGNFPGRFSGRQFSNSRSEMNVSTLELGDSALYLCASSRRAPMTEAFFGQGTRLTVV.

The chain's CDR3 is CASSSRGTSGRATDTQYF. The CDR3 DNA is TGCGCCAGCAGCTCCCGTGGGACTAGCGGGAGGGCAACAGATACGCAGTATTTT. The chain has TRBV5-1 and TRBJ2-3, with 16 bases identical to TRBD2. The CDR3 consists of 18 residues. CDR1 SGHRS and CDR2 YFSETQ come from the germline V gene. J lost 3 bases, V lost 3 bases, and 7 bases had no gene match.

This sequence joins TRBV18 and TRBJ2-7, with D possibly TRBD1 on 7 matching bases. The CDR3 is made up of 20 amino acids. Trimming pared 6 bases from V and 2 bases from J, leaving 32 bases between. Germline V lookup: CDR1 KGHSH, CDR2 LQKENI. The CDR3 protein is CASSHSGRGTEPLHPYEQYF. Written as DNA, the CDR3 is TGTGCCAGCTCTCACTCCGGACGGGGGACAGAGCCCCTGCACCCCTACGAGCAGTACTTC.

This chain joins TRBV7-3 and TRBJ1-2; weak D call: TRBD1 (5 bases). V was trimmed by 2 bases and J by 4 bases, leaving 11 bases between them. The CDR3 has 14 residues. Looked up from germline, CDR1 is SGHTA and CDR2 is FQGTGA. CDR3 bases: TGTGCCAGCAGCTTAGGGGCAAACAGCTATGGCTACACCTTC. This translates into CASSLGANSYGYTF.

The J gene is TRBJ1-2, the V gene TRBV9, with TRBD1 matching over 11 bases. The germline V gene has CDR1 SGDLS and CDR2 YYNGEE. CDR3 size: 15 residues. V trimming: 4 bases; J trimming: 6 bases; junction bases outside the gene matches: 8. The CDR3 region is CASSYGTGGLDGYTF. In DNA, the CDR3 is TGTGCCAGCAGCTACGGGACAGGGGGATTAGATGGCTACACCTTC.

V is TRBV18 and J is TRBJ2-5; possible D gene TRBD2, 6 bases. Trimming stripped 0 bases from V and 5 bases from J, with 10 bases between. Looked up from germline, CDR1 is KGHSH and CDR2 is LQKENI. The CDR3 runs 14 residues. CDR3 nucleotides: TGTGCCAGCTCACCACCGCCAGGGAGGGAGACCCAGTACTTC. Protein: CASSPPPGRETQYF.

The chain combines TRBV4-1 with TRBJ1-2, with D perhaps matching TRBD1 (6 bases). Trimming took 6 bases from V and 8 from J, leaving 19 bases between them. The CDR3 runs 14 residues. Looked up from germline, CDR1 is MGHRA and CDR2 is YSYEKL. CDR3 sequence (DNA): TGCGCCAGCAGAGGGGTCGGGGGGCGGAGAGGCTACACCTTC. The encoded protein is CASRGVGGRRGYTF.

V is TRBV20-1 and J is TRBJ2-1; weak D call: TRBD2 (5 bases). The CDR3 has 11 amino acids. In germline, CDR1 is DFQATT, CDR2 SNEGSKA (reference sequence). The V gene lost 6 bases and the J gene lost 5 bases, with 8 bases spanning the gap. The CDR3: CSAGADNEQFF. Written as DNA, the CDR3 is TGCAGTGCAGGAGCGGACAATGAGCAGTTCTTC.

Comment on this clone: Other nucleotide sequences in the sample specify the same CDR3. The CDR3 bases are TGTGCCAGCAGTTACGCGGGTATGAACACTGAAGCTTTCTTT. It codes for CASSYAGMNTEAFF. The chain recombines TRBV6-5 with TRBJ1-1, with D hard to call. V was clipped by 2 bases and J by 0 bases, with 7 bases between them. Germline V gene data show CDR1 as MNHEY and CDR2 as SVGAGI. The CDR3 runs to 14 residues.

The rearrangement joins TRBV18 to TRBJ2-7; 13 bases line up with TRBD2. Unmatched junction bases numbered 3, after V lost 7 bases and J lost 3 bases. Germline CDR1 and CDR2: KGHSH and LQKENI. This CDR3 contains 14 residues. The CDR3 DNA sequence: TGTGCCAGCTTTGGGACTAGCGGGAACTACGAGCAGTACTTC. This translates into CASFGTSGNYEQYF.